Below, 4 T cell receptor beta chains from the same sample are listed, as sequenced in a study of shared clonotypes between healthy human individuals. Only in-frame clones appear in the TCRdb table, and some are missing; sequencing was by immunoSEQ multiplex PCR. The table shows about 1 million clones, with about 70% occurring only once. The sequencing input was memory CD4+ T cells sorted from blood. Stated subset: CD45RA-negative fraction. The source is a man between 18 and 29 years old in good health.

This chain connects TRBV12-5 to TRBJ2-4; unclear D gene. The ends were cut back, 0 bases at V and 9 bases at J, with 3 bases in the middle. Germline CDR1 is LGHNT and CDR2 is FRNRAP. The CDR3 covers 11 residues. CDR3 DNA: TGTGCTAGTGGTTTGGTTGGCATTCAGTACTTC. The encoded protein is CASGLVGIQYF. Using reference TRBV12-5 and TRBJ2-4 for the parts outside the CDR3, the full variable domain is DARVTQTPRHKVTEMGQEVTMRCQPILGHNTVFWYRQTMMQGLELLAYFRNRAPLDDSGMPKDRFSAEMPDATLATLKIQPSEPRDSAVYFCASGLVGIQYFGAGTRLSVL.

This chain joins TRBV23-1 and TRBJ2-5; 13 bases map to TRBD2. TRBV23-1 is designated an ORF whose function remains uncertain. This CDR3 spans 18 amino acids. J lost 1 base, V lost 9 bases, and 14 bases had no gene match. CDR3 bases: TGCGCCAGGAGAAGGGGACTAGCGGGGCAAAAGGTCCAAGAGACCCAGTACTTC. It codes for CARRRGLAGQKVQETQYF.

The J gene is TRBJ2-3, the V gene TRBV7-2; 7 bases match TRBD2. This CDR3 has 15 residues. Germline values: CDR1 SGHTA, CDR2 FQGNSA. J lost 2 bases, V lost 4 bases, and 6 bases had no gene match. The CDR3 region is CASSSGLGLTDTQYF. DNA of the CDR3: TGTGCCAGCAGCTCTGGACTAGGACTCACAGATACGCAGTATTTT.

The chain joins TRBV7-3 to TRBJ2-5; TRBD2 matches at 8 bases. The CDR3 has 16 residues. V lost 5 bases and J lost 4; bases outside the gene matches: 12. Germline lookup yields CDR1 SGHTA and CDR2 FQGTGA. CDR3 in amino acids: CASSPTGLGRGETQYF. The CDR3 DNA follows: TGTGCCAGCAGCCCAACGGGACTAGGCCGGGGAGAGACCCAGTACTTC.